The rows below give T cell receptor beta chains drawn from one sample of a study of breast tumors, draining lymph nodes, adjacent tissues. TCRdb passed the multiplex PCR reads through MiXCR, listing each CDR3 protein once. Found here are 150,000 to 250,000 distinct CDR3 sequences, 31% of them singletons; the top ten hold approximately 4.3%. Sequenced: axillary lymph node tissue. The source of these receptors is a female donor with breast cancer. Some clones in this sample may be carry-over from other donors' samples. The CDR3 runs from the conserved cysteine through the conserved F or W. The D gene is left open where the match is weak. Rows give clone size only sometimes, using once, few, many, or a class for an expanded clone.

cdr3_aa: CASSLGQETQYF
cdr3_nt: TGTGCCAGCAGCTTAGGACAAGAGACCCAGTACTTC
clone_size: many
d_call: .
v_call: TRBV5-1
j_call: TRBJ2-5

cdr3_aa: CASSIYGTSNEQYF
cdr3_nt: TGTGCCAGTAGTATATACGGGACTAGCAACGAGCAGTACTTC
clone_size: many
d_call: TRBD2
v_call: TRBV19
j_call: TRBJ2-7

cdr3_aa: CASSTSGFPSYEQYF
cdr3_nt: TGCGCCAGCAGCACCTCAGGGTTCCCCTCGTACGAGCAGTACTTC
clone_size: many
d_call: .
v_call: TRBV5-1
j_call: TRBJ2-7

cdr3_aa: CASSPQAGYQETQYF
cdr3_nt: TGTGCCAGCAGTCCTCAGGCCGGGTACCAAGAGACCCAGTACTTC
clone_size: many
d_call: .
v_call: TRBV2
j_call: TRBJ2-5

cdr3_aa: CASSERTGNRGEQYF
cdr3_nt: TGTGCCAGCAGCGAAAGGACAGGGAATCGTGGGGAGCAGTACTTC
clone_size: many
d_call: TRBD1
v_call: TRBV5-8
j_call: TRBJ2-7

cdr3_aa: CASSLSFRGNTEAFF
cdr3_nt: TGTGCCAGCAGCTTGTCGTTCAGGGGGAACACTGAAGCTTTCTTT
clone_size: .
d_call: .
v_call: TRBV5-5
j_call: TRBJ1-1

cdr3_aa: CASRALSFRGGEVGANVLTF
cdr3_nt: TGTGCCAGTAGGGCTTTGAGTTTTAGGGGGGGCGAGGTTGGGGCCAACGTCCTGACTTTC
clone_size: many
d_call: .
v_call: TRBV19
j_call: TRBJ2-6

cdr3_aa: CATSRGQGYGYTF
cdr3_nt: TGTGCCACCAGCAGAGGCCAGGGCTATGGCTACACCTTC
clone_size: many
d_call: .
v_call: TRBV15
j_call: TRBJ1-2

cdr3_aa: CASSPGLASGNEQFF
cdr3_nt: TGTGCCAGCTCACCGGGACTAGCGAGCGGCAATGAGCAGTTCTTC
clone_size: .
d_call: TRBD2
v_call: TRBV18
j_call: TRBJ2-1

cdr3_aa: CASSPGPSNQPQHF
cdr3_nt: TGTGCCAGCTCACCAGGACCCAGCAATCAGCCCCAGCATTTT
clone_size: .
d_call: .
v_call: TRBV18
j_call: TRBJ1-5

cdr3_aa: CASSFAQGADTQYF
cdr3_nt: TGTGCCAGCAGCTTTGCTCAGGGGGCAGATACGCAGTATTTT
clone_size: many
d_call: TRBD1
v_call: TRBV11-2
j_call: TRBJ2-3

cdr3_aa: CASPQSRGATGKLFF
cdr3_nt: TGTGCCAGCCCACAATCGCGGGGGGCCACCGGGAAGCTGTTTTTT
clone_size: once
d_call: TRBD2
v_call: TRBV18
j_call: TRBJ2-2

cdr3_aa: CASSYGRGPYNEQFF
cdr3_nt: TGTGCCAGCAGTTACGGACGGGGGCCTTACAATGAGCAGTTCTTC
clone_size: many
d_call: .
v_call: TRBV6-6
j_call: TRBJ2-1

cdr3_aa: CASSYSGGGTEAFF
cdr3_nt: TGTGCCAGCAGTTACTCAGGGGGGGGCACTGAAGCTTTCTTT
clone_size: .
d_call: .
v_call: TRBV6-5
j_call: TRBJ1-1

cdr3_aa: CASSESASGSEETQYF
cdr3_nt: TGCGCCAGCAGTGAGTCGGCTAGCGGGAGTGAGGAGACCCAGTACTTC
clone_size: .
d_call: TRBD2
v_call: TRBV10-1
j_call: TRBJ2-5

cdr3_aa: CASSLDGRGFYEQYF
cdr3_nt: TGCGCCAGCAGCTTGGACGGCCGGGGGTTCTACGAGCAGTACTTC
clone_size: .
d_call: .
v_call: TRBV5-1
j_call: TRBJ2-7

cdr3_aa: CAITLSWQGVDGYTF
cdr3_nt: TGTGCCATCACCCTCTCTTGGCAGGGGGTAGATGGCTACACCTTC
clone_size: few
d_call: TRBD1
v_call: TRBV10-3
j_call: TRBJ1-2

cdr3_aa: CASSLGGPGAIQETQYF
cdr3_nt: TGTGCCAGCAGCTTGGGTGGACCAGGGGCAATCCAAGAGACCCAGTACTTC
clone_size: .
d_call: .
v_call: TRBV5-4
j_call: TRBJ2-5